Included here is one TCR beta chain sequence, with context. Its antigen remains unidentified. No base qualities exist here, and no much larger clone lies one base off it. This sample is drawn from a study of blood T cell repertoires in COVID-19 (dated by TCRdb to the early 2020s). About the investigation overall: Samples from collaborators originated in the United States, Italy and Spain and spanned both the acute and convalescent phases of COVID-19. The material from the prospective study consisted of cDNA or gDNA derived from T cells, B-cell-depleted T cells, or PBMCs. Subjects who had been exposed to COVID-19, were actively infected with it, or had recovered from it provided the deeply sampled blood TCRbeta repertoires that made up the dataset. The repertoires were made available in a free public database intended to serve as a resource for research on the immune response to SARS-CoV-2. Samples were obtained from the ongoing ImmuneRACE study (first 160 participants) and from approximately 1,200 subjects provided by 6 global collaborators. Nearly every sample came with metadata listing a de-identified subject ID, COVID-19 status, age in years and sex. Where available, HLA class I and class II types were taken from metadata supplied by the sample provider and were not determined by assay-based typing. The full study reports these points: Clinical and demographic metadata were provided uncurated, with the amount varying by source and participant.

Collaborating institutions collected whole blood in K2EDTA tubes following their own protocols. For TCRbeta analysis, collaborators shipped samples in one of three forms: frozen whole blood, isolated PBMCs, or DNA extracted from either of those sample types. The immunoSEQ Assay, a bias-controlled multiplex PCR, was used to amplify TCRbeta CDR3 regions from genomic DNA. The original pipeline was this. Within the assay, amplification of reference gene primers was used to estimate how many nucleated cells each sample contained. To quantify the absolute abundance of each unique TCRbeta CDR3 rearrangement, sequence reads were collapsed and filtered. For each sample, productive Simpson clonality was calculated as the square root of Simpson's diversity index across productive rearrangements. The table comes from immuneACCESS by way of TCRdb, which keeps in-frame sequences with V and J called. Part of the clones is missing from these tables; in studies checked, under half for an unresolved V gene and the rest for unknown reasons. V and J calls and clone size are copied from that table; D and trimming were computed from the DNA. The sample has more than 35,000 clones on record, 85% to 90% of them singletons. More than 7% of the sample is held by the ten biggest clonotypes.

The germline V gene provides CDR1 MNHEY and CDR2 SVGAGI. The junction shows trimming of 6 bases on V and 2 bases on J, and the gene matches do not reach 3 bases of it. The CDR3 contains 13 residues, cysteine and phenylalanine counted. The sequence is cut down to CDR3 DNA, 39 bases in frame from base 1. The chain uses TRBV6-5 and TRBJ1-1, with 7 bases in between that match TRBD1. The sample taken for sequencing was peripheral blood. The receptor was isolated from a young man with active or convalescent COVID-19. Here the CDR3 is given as CASRRQGNTEAFF. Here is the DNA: TGTGCCAGCAGGAGACAGGGAAACACTGAAGCTTTCTTT.